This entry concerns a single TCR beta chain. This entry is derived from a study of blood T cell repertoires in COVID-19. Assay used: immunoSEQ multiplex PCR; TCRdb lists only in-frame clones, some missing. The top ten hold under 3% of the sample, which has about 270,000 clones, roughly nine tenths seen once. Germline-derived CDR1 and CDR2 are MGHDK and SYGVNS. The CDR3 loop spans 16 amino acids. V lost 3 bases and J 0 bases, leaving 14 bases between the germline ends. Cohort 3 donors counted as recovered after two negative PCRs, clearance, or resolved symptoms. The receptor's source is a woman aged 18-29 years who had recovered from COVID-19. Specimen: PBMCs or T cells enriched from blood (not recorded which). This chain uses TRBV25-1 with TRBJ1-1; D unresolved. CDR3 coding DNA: TGTGCCAGCAGTGATTTCCGAGGATCGATGAACACTGAAGCTTTCTTT. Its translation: CASSDFRGSMNTEAFF.